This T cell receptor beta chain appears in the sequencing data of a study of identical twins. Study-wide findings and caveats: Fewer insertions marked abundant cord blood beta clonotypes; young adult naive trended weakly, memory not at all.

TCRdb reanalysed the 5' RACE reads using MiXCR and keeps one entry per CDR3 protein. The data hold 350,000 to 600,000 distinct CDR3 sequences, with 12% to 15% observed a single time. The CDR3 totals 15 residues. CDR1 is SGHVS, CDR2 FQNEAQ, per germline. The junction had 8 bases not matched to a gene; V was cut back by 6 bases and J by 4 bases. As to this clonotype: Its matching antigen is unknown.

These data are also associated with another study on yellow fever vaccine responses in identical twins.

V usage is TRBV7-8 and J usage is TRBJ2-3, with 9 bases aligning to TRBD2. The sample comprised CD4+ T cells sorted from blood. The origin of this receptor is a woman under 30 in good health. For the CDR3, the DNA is TGTGCCAGCAGTTCCGGAGCGGGAGGTGCAGATACGCAGTATTTT. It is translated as CASSSGAGGADTQYF.